This T cell receptor (beta chain) was documented in a study of beta chain features in type 1 diabetes. Study results and limitations: Type 1 diabetes patients had moderately but significantly shorter TCRB CDR3s in all four CD4+ subsets.

The isolated RNA, all of it, was reverse transcribed, so expressed TCRB transcripts were what got sequenced. The method was immunoSEQ multiplex PCR; TCRdb's version includes in-frame clones alone and lacks a portion of them. The sample has more than 250,000 clones; roughly 20% are singletons. Staining for CD45RO/CCR7/CD25/CD127/CD95/CD27 allowed sorting of CD4+ naive, central memory, regulatory and stem cell-like memory cells. V shed 4 bases and J shed 2 bases, with 15 bases lying between them. Germline V gene sequence: CDR1 SGHAT, CDR2 FQNNGV. This CDR3 is 16 amino acids long. As for this clone: Its target is unknown.

What was sequenced was naive CD4+ T cells from blood. The chain links TRBV11-2 to TRBJ2-1; the D gene is possibly TRBD2 (7 bases). The source is a woman in her thirties or forties with type 1 diabetes. The CDR3 loop reads CASSSLGGAPYNEQFF. As DNA, the CDR3 is TGTGCCAGCAGCTCCTTAGGGGGGGCCCCCTACAATGAGCAGTTCTTC.